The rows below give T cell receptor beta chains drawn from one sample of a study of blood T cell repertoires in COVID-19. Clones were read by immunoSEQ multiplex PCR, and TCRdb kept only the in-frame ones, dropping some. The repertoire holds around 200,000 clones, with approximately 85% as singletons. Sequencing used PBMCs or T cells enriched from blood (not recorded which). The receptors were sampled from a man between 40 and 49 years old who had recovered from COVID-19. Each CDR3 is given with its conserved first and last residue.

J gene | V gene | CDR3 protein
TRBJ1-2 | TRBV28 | CASSLSLKGSTGYTF
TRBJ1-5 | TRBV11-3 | CASSLAPDQPQHF
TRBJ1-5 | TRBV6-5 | CASRPYRGNQPQHF
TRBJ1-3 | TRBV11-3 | CASSPRTGQSGNTIYF
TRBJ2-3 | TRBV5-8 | CASSPRLDIDTQYF
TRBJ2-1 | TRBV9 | CASSVSGGGINEQFF
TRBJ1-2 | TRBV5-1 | CASSLAPGTSNYGYTF
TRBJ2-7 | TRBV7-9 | CASSPLDRVSYEQYF
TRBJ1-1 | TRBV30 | CAWSNGGAGF
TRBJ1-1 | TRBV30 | CAWGNSKPGDF
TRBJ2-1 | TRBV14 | CASSQGGGKQFF
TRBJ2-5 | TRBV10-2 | CASRTSGSSQYF
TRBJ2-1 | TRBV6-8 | CASSRTSHRHEQFF
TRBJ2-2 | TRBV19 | CASSSAGSNTGELFF
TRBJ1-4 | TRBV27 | CASSRGNEKLFF
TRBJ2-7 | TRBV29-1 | CSVEDRGGHEQYF
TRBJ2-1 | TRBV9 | CASSVNWLAGGTGPGEQFF
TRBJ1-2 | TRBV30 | CAWSEGAVNGYTF
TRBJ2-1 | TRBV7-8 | CASSLVGGSEQFF
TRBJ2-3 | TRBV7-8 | CASSLLVGQGSTDTQYF
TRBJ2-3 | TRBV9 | CASSPTLAGPTDTQYF
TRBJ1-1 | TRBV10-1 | CASSATGNTEAFF
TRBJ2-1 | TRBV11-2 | CASSYRQGTTYNEQFF
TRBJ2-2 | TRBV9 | CASSVGGGSTNTGELFF
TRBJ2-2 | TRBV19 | CASSLPGLAGGEELFF
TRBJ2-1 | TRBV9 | CASSVVQGNEQFF
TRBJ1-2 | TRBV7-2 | CASSSHRFYGYTF
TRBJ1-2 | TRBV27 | CASSFGGIGYGYTF
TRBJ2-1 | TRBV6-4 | CASSTNGAWDEQFF
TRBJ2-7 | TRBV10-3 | CAISRDKASYEQYF
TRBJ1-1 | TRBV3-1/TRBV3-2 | CASSPKAVEIAFF
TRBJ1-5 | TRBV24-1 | CATSDRAFQPQHF
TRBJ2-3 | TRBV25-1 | CASSRGGATADTQYF
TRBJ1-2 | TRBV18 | CASSPPGTLHGYTF
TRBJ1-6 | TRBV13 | CASSFQESPLHF
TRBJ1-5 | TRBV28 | CAADIYSNQPQHF
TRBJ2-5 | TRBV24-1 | CATSGLAGYQETQYF
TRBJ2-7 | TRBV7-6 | CASSPSWAEQYF
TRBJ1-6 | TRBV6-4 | CASRDSNSHSPLHF
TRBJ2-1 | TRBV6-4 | CASSREDGAGGEQFF
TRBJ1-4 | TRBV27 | CASTPLFSATNEKLFF
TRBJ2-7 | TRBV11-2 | CASSLVGGVGYEQYF
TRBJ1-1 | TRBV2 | CASSTTGNTEAFF
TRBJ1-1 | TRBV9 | CASSPMTPGDTEAFF
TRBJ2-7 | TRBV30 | CAWSVLGEGANPYEQYF
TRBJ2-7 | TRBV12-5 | CASGFSRTSGNEQYF